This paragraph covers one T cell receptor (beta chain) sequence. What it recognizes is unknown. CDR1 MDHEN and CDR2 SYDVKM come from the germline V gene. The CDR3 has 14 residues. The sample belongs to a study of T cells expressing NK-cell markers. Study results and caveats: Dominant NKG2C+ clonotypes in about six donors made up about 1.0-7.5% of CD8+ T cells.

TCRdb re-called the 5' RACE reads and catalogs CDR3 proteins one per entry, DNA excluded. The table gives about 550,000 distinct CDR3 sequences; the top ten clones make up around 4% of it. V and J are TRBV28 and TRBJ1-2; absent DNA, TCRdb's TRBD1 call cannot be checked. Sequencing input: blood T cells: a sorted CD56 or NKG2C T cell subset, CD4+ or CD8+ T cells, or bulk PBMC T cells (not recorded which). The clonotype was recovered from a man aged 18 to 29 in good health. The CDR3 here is CASSWTGPGYGYTF.